These 2 T cell receptor beta chains came from one sample sequenced in a study of blood T cell repertoires in COVID-19. TCRdb's copy holds only in-frame clones and misses some; the assay was immunoSEQ multiplex PCR. The profile covers around 160,000 clones, with 70% to 90% appearing a single time and about 8% taken by the ten largest. Input material: peripheral blood. The source of these receptors is a woman aged 60-75 years with COVID-19, enrolled during active disease.

The V call is TRBV5-6, the J call TRBJ2-3; 12 positions agree with TRBD2. This CDR3 comprises 15 residues. With V trimmed by 5 bases and J by 6 bases, 7 bases remained unmatched. Germline CDR1 reads SGHDT; CDR2 reads YYEEEE. The chain's CDR3 is CASSSSGGARDTQYF. The CDR3 DNA is TGTGCCAGCAGTTCTAGCGGGGGGGCCAGGGATACGCAGTATTTT. Full variable domain (missing parts from reference TRBV5-6 and TRBJ2-3): DAGVTQSPTHLIKTRGQQVTLRCSPKSGHDTVSWYQQALGQGPQFIFQYYEEEERQRGNFPDRFSGHQFPNYSSELNVNALLLGDSALYLCASSSSGGARDTQYFGPGTRLTVL.

The genes are TRBV30 and TRBJ1-4, with a weak D call TRBD1 (6 bases). V lost 3 bases to trimming and J lost 14 bases, with 16 bases between them. Germline V gene sequence: CDR1 GTSNPN, CDR2 SVGIG (reference sequence). The CDR3 extends over 12 amino acids. CDR3 region: CAWRAGASALFF. The CDR3 DNA reads TGTGCCTGGAGAGCGGGGGCCTCCGCCCTGTTTTTT.